The rows below give T cell receptor beta chains drawn from one sample of a study of shared clonotypes between healthy human individuals. The repertoire was sequenced with immunoSEQ multiplex PCR; TCRdb's copy has only in-frame clones and lacks some. The table has around 550,000 clones, 90% to 96% seen once. Sample: naive CD4+ T cells sorted from blood. The receptor source for this set is a woman aged 25 to 45 in good health. Each CDR3 is given with its conserved first and last residue.

V: TRBV28
J: TRBJ1-2
CDR3: CASSGPGQASSFYGYTF

V: TRBV6-5
J: TRBJ2-5
CDR3: CATSGVFEETQYF

V: TRBV11-2
J: TRBJ2-5
CDR3: CASSFGQGIWETQYF

V: TRBV6-1
J: TRBJ2-3
CDR3: CASRPLAGFTDTQYF

V: TRBV19
J: TRBJ2-5
CDR3: CASSRRDETQYF

V: TRBV15
J: TRBJ1-3
CDR3: CATSRGRGPSSGNTIYF

V: TRBV20-1
J: TRBJ1-1
CDR3: CSAKGVGEAFF

V: TRBV7-9
J: TRBJ2-1
CDR3: CASSRTGGNEQFF

V: TRBV28
J: TRBJ2-7
CDR3: CASSQDQGARYEQYF

V: TRBV25-1
J: TRBJ2-5
CDR3: CASSEGGYQETQYF

V: TRBV6-4
J: TRBJ2-1
CDR3: CASSDTFRKRGYNEQFF

V: TRBV7-6
J: TRBJ2-7
CDR3: CASSQSSGRVRAPEQYF

V: TRBV7-6
J: TRBJ2-1
CDR3: CASSSLTSSDSYNEQFF

V: TRBV5-1
J: TRBJ2-7
CDR3: CASRVLGADSYEQYF

V: TRBV7-8
J: TRBJ2-7
CDR3: CASSGLAGASSYEQYF

V: TRBV27
J: TRBJ2-1
CDR3: CASSGLALNEQFF

V: TRBV5-1
J: TRBJ2-3
CDR3: CASSQNTGTGSTDTQYF

V: TRBV28
J: TRBJ1-4
CDR3: CASSSGQTVSNEKLFF

V: TRBV5-4
J: TRBJ2-2
CDR3: CASSPGLAGGQAGELFF

V: TRBV6-6
J: TRBJ2-7
CDR3: CASSSGLAAYEQYF

V: TRBV5-1
J: TRBJ2-7
CDR3: CASSLDDRLSYEQYF

V: TRBV30
J: TRBJ1-2
CDR3: CAWSTGDPRGYTF

V: TRBV2
J: TRBJ1-1
CDR3: CASDGGPGTEAFF

V: TRBV18
J: TRBJ2-3
CDR3: CASSTTSGRTDTQYF

V: TRBV28
J: TRBJ2-3
CDR3: CASGTSGNTDTQYF

V: TRBV27
J: TRBJ1-4
CDR3: CASSLGVSTNEKLFF

V: TRBV10-2
J: TRBJ1-1
CDR3: CASSESKGDTEAFF

V: TRBV18
J: TRBJ1-5
CDR3: CASSPPGRQPQHF

V: TRBV5-1
J: TRBJ2-7
CDR3: CASSLAGTEYEQYF

V: TRBV2
J: TRBJ1-5
CDR3: CASRTDRNQPQHF

V: TRBV4-2
J: TRBJ1-2
CDR3: CASSQAPEGGGYTF

V: TRBV2
J: TRBJ2-5
CDR3: CASSGSRETQYF

V: TRBV11-2
J: -
CDR3: CASSSAGQGTYEQYF

V: TRBV6-5
J: TRBJ1-2
CDR3: CASSYSGGPGGYTF

V: TRBV28
J: TRBJ1-5
CDR3: CASISFGGRNQPQHF